This TCR beta chain was recovered during a study of blood T cell repertoires in COVID-19 (dated by TCRdb to the early 2020s). General notes on the study: Samples from collaborators originated in the United States, Italy and Spain and spanned both the acute and convalescent phases of COVID-19. The samples were drawn from the first 160 participants of the ongoing ImmuneRACE study and from some 1,300 subjects provided by 6 global collaborators. The material from the prospective study consisted of cDNA or gDNA derived from T cells, B-cell-depleted T cells, or PBMCs. A freely available public database, intended as a resource for researchers studying the immune response to SARS-CoV-2, is where the repertoires were released. HLA class I and class II types, where available, came from metadata supplied by the sample provider rather than from assay-based typing. A de-identified subject ID, COVID-19 status, age in years and sex were almost always included in the sample metadata. Deeply sampled blood TCRbeta repertoires from subjects exposed to, actively infected with, or recovered from COVID-19 were included in the dataset.

Collaborating institutions collected whole blood in K2EDTA tubes following their own protocols. Collaborator samples were shipped for TCRbeta analysis as frozen whole blood, isolated PBMCs, or DNA extracted from either sample type. With regard to this clone: This clone's antigen is unknown. No quality values exist for individual bases; no much larger clone is one base distant.

The immunoSEQ Assay, a bias-controlled multiplex PCR, was used to amplify TCRbeta CDR3 regions from genomic DNA. Turning to the authors' computational methods: The number of nucleated cells in each sample was estimated from the amplification of reference gene primers within the assay. To quantify the absolute abundance of each unique TCRbeta CDR3 rearrangement, sequence reads were collapsed and filtered. Productive Simpson clonality was computed per sample as the square root of Simpson's diversity index over productive rearrangements. In TCRdb, the immuneACCESS table is reduced to in-frame sequences with V and J assigned. These tables do not hold every clone; where another copy was compared, an unresolved V gene accounts for under half, and the others remain unexplained. V, J and clone size were drawn from that table, and D and trimming were deduced from the DNA. The sample table records 150,000 to 200,000 clones; 70% to 90% of these occur just once. The ten largest clones represent about 0.98% of the sample.

General findings and caveats noted by the study authors: How much clinical and demographic metadata was included differed by source and by participant, and the metadata was provided uncurated.

Spanning cysteine to phenylalanine, the CDR3 consists of 15 amino acids. Only the CDR3 DNA is retained, 45 bases long and in frame from the first base. The trim is 5 bases for V and 3 bases for J, with a gap of 11 bases between the germline ends. The germline V gene sets CDR1 to MDHEN and CDR2 to SYDVKM. Recombination linked TRBV28 to TRBJ1-6; TRBD1 is a possible D gene, resting on 6 matching bases. This clonotype was sampled from a man aged 18-30 years with acute or convalescent COVID-19. Specimen: peripheral blood. CDR3 reads: CASSPQDSYNSPLHF. Read as DNA, the sequence is TGTGCCAGCAGTCCCCAGGACAGCTATAATTCACCCCTCCACTTT.